The 23 T cell receptor beta chains in this list originate from one sample, sequenced in a study of siplizumab effects on memory and regulatory T cells. The data were produced by immunoSEQ multiplex PCR, yet TCRdb's version contains in-frame clones alone and is incomplete. The data hold 100,000 or so clones, with about 90% observed a single time. The sample taken for sequencing was Tregs sorted from blood. The receptor set was obtained from a human donor in good health.

V is TRBV6-1 and J is TRBJ2-3, with D possibly TRBD2 on 5 matching bases. Germline lookup yields CDR1 MNHNS and CDR2 SASEGT. The CDR3 spans 14 residues. Trimming removed 6 bases from V and 0 bases from J, with 10 bases in between. CDR3 region: CASRSGTSTDTQYF. In DNA, the CDR3 is TGTGCCAGCAGGAGCGGTACTAGCACAGATACGCAGTATTTT.

The chain uses TRBV2 and TRBJ2-3, with a possible D match to TRBD2 (5 bases). The V gene lost 1 base and the J gene lost 0 bases, with 17 bases spanning the gap. This CDR3 region has 18 residues. CDR1 is SNHLY and CDR2 is FYNNEI in the germline V gene. CDR3 residues: CASSEGVLQRASTDTQYF. CDR3 bases: TGTGCCAGCAGTGAAGGGGTCCTACAGAGGGCTAGCACAGATACGCAGTATTTT.

V gene TRBV6-6 combines with J gene TRBJ2-1; TRBD2 is a possible D gene (6 bases). The CDR3 has 15 amino acids. Germline CDR1 is MNHNY and CDR2 is SVGAGI (reference sequence). V was cut by 2 bases and J by 4 bases, with 12 bases left in between. CDR3 protein: CASSYGRGTYNEQFF. In nucleotides, the CDR3 is TGTGCCAGCAGTTACGGGCGGGGTACATACAATGAGCAGTTCTTC.

The chain is built from TRBV5-4 and TRBJ2-2, with D perhaps assigned TRBD1 or TRBD2 (5 bases each). Germline CDR1 is SGHNT and CDR2 is YYREEE (reference sequence). The CDR3 is made up of 15 amino acids. Trimming removed 9 bases at V and 4 bases at J, with 19 bases between. CDR3 nucleotide sequence: TGTGCCACCTCCCGGGGCCAGCTACGCACCGGGGAGCTGTTTTTT. This gives the protein CATSRGQLRTGELFF.

The CDR3 region is CASRKTSGSYNEQFF. The CDR3, as DNA: TGTGCCAGCAGAAAGACTAGCGGGTCCTACAATGAGCAGTTCTTC. This chain connects TRBV2 to TRBJ2-1, with TRBD2 matching 10 bases. Germline lookup yields CDR1 SNHLY and CDR2 FYNNEI. This CDR3 has 15 residues. The V and J ends lost 6 bases and 1 base, in that order; junction bases with no gene match: 3.

The CDR3 loop is CSTSLGQGGYEQYF. CDR3 nucleotide sequence: TGCAGCACCTCGTTGGGACAGGGGGGCTACGAGCAGTACTTC. The genes are TRBV29-1 and TRBJ2-7; TRBD1 aligns across 11 bases. Germline V gene lookup returns CDR1 SQVTM and CDR2 ANQGSEA. CDR3 length: 14 residues. V was clipped by 8 bases and J by 3 bases; unmatched bases: 9.

The chain employs TRBV7-9 and TRBJ2-1; D gene ambiguous. Germline loops: CDR1 SEHNR, CDR2 FQNEAQ (reference sequence). Trimming left V 5 bases short and J 3 bases short, with 20 bases between. The CDR3 sequence is 17 residues long. The CDR3 nucleotides read TGTGCCAGCAGCCCCGCGGTTGGTTCCTCATTCTACAATGAGCAGTTCTTC. Amino acid sequence: CASSPAVGSSFYNEQFF.

This clone was seen just once. The V gene is TRBV2, the J gene TRBJ2-2, with 7 nucleotides matching TRBD2. There are 14 residues in the CDR3. Trimming took 5 bases from V and 4 from J; bases not matched to a gene: 4. CDR1 and CDR2 from the germline V gene are SNHLY and FYNNEI. CDR3 sequence (DNA): TGTGCCAGCAGTCGGCCTAGCGGCACCGGGGAGCTGTTTTTT. Residues: CASSRPSGTGELFF.

V and J are TRBV6-6 and TRBJ2-7, with TRBD2 as a possible D gene (5 bases). The germline CDR1 and CDR2 sequences are MNHNY and SVGAGI (reference sequence). Deletions cut 6 bases from V and 6 bases from J, with 12 bases between. This CDR3 comprises 12 residues. DNA of the CDR3: TGTGCCAGCAGACCGAGGGATGGCGAGCAGTACTTC. Protein product: CASRPRDGEQYF.

J is TRBJ2-2 and V is TRBV2; D gene unclear. Germline V lookup: CDR1 SNHLY, CDR2 FYNNEI. This CDR3 region has 14 residues. Trimming took 4 bases from V and 5 from J, leaving 11 bases between them. CDR3: CASSVLLTTGELFF. For the CDR3, the DNA is TGTGCCAGCAGTGTATTACTGACGACCGGGGAGCTGTTTTTT.

J is TRBJ2-7 and V is TRBV28, with TRBD2 matching 7 bases. Germline loops: CDR1 MDHEN, CDR2 SYDVKM. The CDR3 loop spans 16 amino acids. V gave up 4 bases and J gave up 7 bases; unmatched junction bases: 16. CDR3 in amino acids: CASSYPPKGGPGEQYF. CDR3 in DNA: TGTGCCAGCAGTTACCCCCCCAAGGGAGGGCCGGGGGAGCAGTACTTC.

The rearrangement links TRBV27 to TRBJ2-3; tentative D call: TRBD2 (6 bases). V lost 5 bases, J lost 4 bases, and 22 bases lay in between. The CDR3 extends over 17 amino acids. CDR1 and CDR2 from the germline V gene are MNHEY and SMNVEV (reference sequence). CDR3 sequence: CASSPYEGGQRADTQYF. CDR3 coding DNA: TGTGCCAGCAGTCCCTATGAGGGAGGACAAAGGGCAGATACGCAGTATTTT.

The chain is built from TRBV6-6 and TRBJ2-6; no clear D gene. The CDR3 extends over 16 amino acids. The germline V gene encodes CDR1 MNHNY and CDR2 SVGAGI (reference sequence). V was cut by 1 base and J by 4 bases, with 11 bases left in between. CDR3 amino acids: CASSYYSPLGANVLTF. CDR3 bases: TGTGCCAGCAGTTACTATAGCCCCTTGGGGGCCAACGTCCTGACTTTC.

The chain links TRBV28 to TRBJ2-7; 8 positions match TRBD1. The CDR3 has 13 amino acids. Germline values: CDR1 MDHEN, CDR2 SYDVKM. Unmatched junction bases numbered 2, after V lost 4 bases and J lost 3 bases. CDR3 coding DNA: TGTGCCAGCAGTTCGGGACAGGTCTACGAGCAGTACTTC. It is translated as CASSSGQVYEQYF. Together with reference TRBV28 and TRBJ2-7, the CDR3 gives the full variable domain: DVKVTQSSRYLVKRTGEKVFLECVQDMDHENMFWYRQDPGLGLRLIYFSYDVKMKEKGDIPEGYSVSREKKERFSLILESASTNQTSMYLCASSSGQVYEQYFGPGTRLTVT.

The V call is TRBV11-2, the J call TRBJ2-5; no definite D call. This CDR3 is built from 12 residues. The V end was cut by 5 bases, the J end by 5 bases, with 9 bases between. The germline V gene encodes CDR1 SGHAT and CDR2 FQNNGV. The CDR3 nucleotides read TGTGCCAGCAGCCCCCATAGTGAGACCCAGTACTTC. Residues: CASSPHSETQYF.

The chain recombines TRBV7-9 with TRBJ2-1, with TRBD2 matching 8 bases. The CDR3 is 14 amino acids. The J segment lost 8 bases and the V segment lost 5 bases, leaving 8 bases of the junction unmatched. CDR1 is SEHNR and CDR2 is FQNEAQ in the germline V gene (reference sequence). In nucleotides, the CDR3 is TGTGCCAGCAGCCCAATAGCGGGATGGCATGAGCAGTTCTTC. Protein: CASSPIAGWHEQFF.

This chain links TRBV10-3 with TRBJ2-7, with D perhaps matching TRBD2 (5 bases). The CDR3 has 14 residues. Per the germline V gene, CDR1 is ENHRY and CDR2 is SYGVKD. Trimming left V 3 bases short and J 2 bases short, with 11 bases between. The chain's CDR3 is CAISEQRTTYEQYF. The CDR3 nucleotides read TGTGCCATCAGTGAACAGCGGACGACCTACGAGCAGTACTTC.

The chain couples TRBV18 to TRBJ2-1; 10 bases match TRBD2. The ends lost 1 base at V and 9 bases at J; junction bases unmatched: 6. The length of the CDR3 is 15 residues. From germline, CDR1 is KGHSH and CDR2 LQKENI. The DNA of the CDR3 is TGTGCCAGCTCACCACAGCGGGAGGGCCGCGGTGAGCAGTTCTTC. Amino acids: CASSPQREGRGEQFF.

The table lists this clone with a count of one. V is TRBV19 and J is TRBJ2-7; the D gene is possibly TRBD2 (5 bases). The germline V gene encodes CDR1 LNHDA and CDR2 SQIVND (reference sequence). The CDR3 spans 12 residues. V dropped 1 base and J dropped 6 bases, with 7 bases sitting between them. In DNA form, the CDR3 reads TGTGCCAGTAGTATAGGAGGAGGCGAGCAGTACTTC. It encodes CASSIGGGEQYF.

The chain employs TRBV19 and TRBJ2-3; tentatively, D is TRBD2 (6 bases). The CDR3 consists of 17 residues. The V gene's germline CDR1 is LNHDA and CDR2 SQIVND (reference sequence). V lost 5 bases, J lost 3 bases, and 21 bases lay in between. In nucleotides, the CDR3 is TGTGCCAGTAGTGCCTCCTTCGGGACTCCTCAGACAGATACGCAGTATTTT. Translation: CASSASFGTPQTDTQYF.

The genes are TRBV5-1 and TRBJ2-2, with TRBD2 identical over 15 bases. This CDR3 has 18 residues. The trim removed 7 bases at V and 5 bases at J, leaving 12 bases unmatched. Germline V gives CDR1 SGHRS, CDR2 YFSETQ. CDR3 sequence: CASARGLAGGAGTGELFF. Written as DNA, the CDR3 is TGCGCCAGCGCCCGGGGACTAGCGGGAGGCGCGGGGACCGGGGAGCTGTTTTTT.

This chain uses TRBV29-1 with TRBJ1-2, with a weak D call TRBD1 (5 bases). Germline V CDR1 and CDR2: SQVTM, ANQGSEA. The CDR3 totals 13 residues. Between the trimmed V and J ends, which lost 3 bases and 0 bases, there was a span of 8 bases. In nucleotides, the CDR3 is TGCAGCGTTGACCGCAGGGCTAACTATGGCTACACCTTC. Protein product: CSVDRRANYGYTF. Full variable domain (remainder filled in from reference TRBV29-1 and TRBJ1-2): SAVISQKPSRDICQRGTSLTIQCQVDSQVTMMFWYRQQPGQSLTLIATANQGSEATYESGFVIDKFPISRPNLTFSTLTVSNMSPEDSSIYLCSVDRRANYGYTFGSGTRLTVV.

This chain uses TRBV5-1 with TRBJ2-5; tentative D call: TRBD1 (6 bases). This CDR3 comprises 12 residues. The germline gives CDR1 SGHRS, CDR2 YFSETQ. Trimming stripped 7 bases from V and 1 base from J, with 8 bases between. The CDR3 loop is CASQGPQETQYF. The CDR3 DNA reads as TGCGCCAGCCAGGGGCCCCAAGAGACCCAGTACTTC.